This TCR beta chain was recorded in a study of control samples from healthy donors and cancer patients. This CDR3 region has 14 residues. Germline CDR1 is PRHDT and CDR2 is FYEKMQ (reference sequence). Trimming removed 5 bases from V and 2 bases from J, with 13 bases in between. This table comes from immunoSEQ multiplex PCR, and its TCRdb copy is limited to in-frame clones, with some not included. This sample has over 150,000 clones; 90% to 95% occur once, and the top ten carry around 15%. The material sequenced was PBMCs. The V call is TRBV13, the J call TRBJ2-7; maybe TRBD2 (6 bases). The TCR originated in a man between 60 and 75 years old with colorectal cancer. The CDR3 spells CASSLGTGTYEQYF. The DNA of the CDR3 is TGTGCCAGCAGCCTGGGGACTGGGACCTACGAGCAGTACTTC.